The clone carrying this T cell receptor beta chain has ten or more counts. Its antigen is unknown. Time point meaning: newly diagnosed GD, antithyroid drugs for less than 3 months. Extracted RNA from PBMCs served as the source of the TCR library. The germline V gene encodes CDR1 SGHTA and CDR2 FQGTGA. The CDR3 covers 13 residues. V lost 3 bases to trimming and J lost 3 bases; unmatched junction nucleotides: 1. Arm-PCR with iRepertoire HTBI primers amplified the CDR3 regions for these TCR beta libraries. TCRdb reprocessed the multiplex PCR reads via MiXCR and lists one record per CDR3 protein. The sample lists hundreds of thousands of distinct CDR3 sequences, 15% to 20% occurring once. The sample belongs to a study of regulatory T cells in long-lasting Graves disease. Study-level results: Persistent disease was associated with favored TRBV28 usage and with favored use of TRBJ1-2 and TRBJ2-5.

The sample was also linked to a second study, of T cells in Graves' hyperthyroidism and ophthalmopathy.

Here the sequenced sample was peripheral blood mononuclear cells (PBMCs), taken at new diagnosis, from a patient treated with antithyroid drugs. The receptor's source is a young man with Graves disease. The chain carries TRBV7-3 and TRBJ1-1; TRBD1 agrees at 7 bases. CDR3 sequence (DNA): TGTGCCAGCAGCTTCGGGACAGACACTGAAGCTTTCTTT. Translating gives CASSFGTDTEAFF.